Below, 10 T cell receptor beta chains from the same sample are listed, as sequenced in a study of blood T cell repertoires in COVID-19. TCRdb's copy holds only in-frame clones and misses some; the assay was immunoSEQ multiplex PCR. The sample lists approximately 120,000 clones, 81% occurring once. What was sequenced was peripheral blood. All receptors come from a woman aged 50 to 60 with acute or convalescent COVID-19.

J is TRBJ2-7 and V is TRBV5-4; D perhaps matches TRBD1 (6 bases). CDR1 and CDR2 (germline): SGHNT, YYREEE (reference sequence). The CDR3 extends over 15 amino acids. With 1 base removed from V and 4 bases from J, the gap between germline ends came to 15 bases. Written as DNA, the CDR3 is TGTGCCAGCAGCTTGCTCCCGCAGGGGTCATACGAGCAGTACTTC. Translating gives CASSLLPQGSYEQYF.

The chain couples TRBV6-6 to TRBJ1-4, with a weak D call TRBD1 (6 bases). CDR3 length: 13 residues. CDR1 is MNHNY and CDR2 is SVGAGI in the germline V gene (reference sequence). V was pared by 6 bases and J by 6 bases, with 11 bases between. The CDR3 DNA is TGTGCCAGCAGAAAACAGGGAGATGAAAAACTGTTTTTT. Encoded protein: CASRKQGDEKLFF.

V usage is TRBV3-1 (or the pseudogene TRBV3-2) and J usage is TRBJ2-3; TRBD2 matches 8 bases. The CDR3 spans 16 residues. Germline-derived CDR1 and CDR2 are LGHDT and YNNKEL (reference sequence). V lost 5 bases and J lost 4; bases outside the gene matches: 11. The CDR3 DNA is TGTGCCAGCAGCGAAGGGACTAGACGGAGGCCAGATACGCAGTATTTT. Its translation is CASSEGTRRRPDTQYF.

V and J are TRBV30 and TRBJ1-5; D perhaps matches TRBD1 (5 bases). The CDR3 totals 16 residues. V lost 0 bases and J 3 bases, leaving 15 bases between the germline ends. CDR1 GTSNPN and CDR2 SVGIG come from the germline V gene (reference sequence). CDR3 DNA: TGTGCCTGGAGTGTAGTCAGGGCTGGTAACAATCAGCCCCAGCATTTT. Its protein is CAWSVVRAGNNQPQHF.

The chain uses TRBV6-5 and TRBJ1-6; no firm D call. Germline V gene sequence: CDR1 MNHEY, CDR2 SVGAGI. CDR3 length equals 14 residues. V lost 5 bases, J lost 10 bases, and 15 bases lay in between. The CDR3 DNA sequence: TGTGCCAGCAGTCCGTCTCCCCGTTCGTCACCCCTCCACTTT. Its translation: CASSPSPRSSPLHF.

The V gene is TRBV5-1, the J gene TRBJ2-7; 9 nucleotides agree with TRBD1. Germline lookup yields CDR1 SGHRS and CDR2 YFSETQ. V lost 4 bases, J lost 13 bases, and 9 bases stayed unmatched. CDR3 size: 12 residues. The CDR3 DNA follows: TGCGCCAGCAGCCTCCCGGGACAGGGAAGCTACTTC. As protein: CASSLPGQGSYF.

The chain joins TRBV5-8 to TRBJ1-1, with 8 bases matching TRBD1. The CDR3 is made up of 16 amino acids. The V gene's germline CDR1 is SGHTS and CDR2 YDEGEE. V lost 0 bases to trimming and J lost 5 bases; unmatched junction nucleotides: 9. As DNA, the CDR3 is TGTGCCAGCAGCTTGGGGTCAGGGGGCCCGGGGACTGAAGCTTTCTTT. Its translation: CASSLGSGGPGTEAFF.

The V gene is TRBV6-1, the J gene TRBJ2-7, with TRBD2 as a possible D gene (5 bases). V shed 2 bases and J shed 4 bases, with 12 bases lying between them. The CDR3 is 14 amino acids. Germline V CDR1 and CDR2: MNHNS, SASEGT. CDR3 sequence (DNA): TGTGCCAGCAGTGAATCCAGCGGCCAATACGAGCAGTACTTC. Translated, it gives CASSESSGQYEQYF.

The rearrangement links TRBV9 to TRBJ2-2, with TRBD1 matching 10 bases. This CDR3 region has 15 residues. V shed 0 bases and J 6 bases; nucleotides not matched to a gene: 2. Per germline, CDR1 SGDLS and CDR2 YYNGEE. CDR3: CASSVAGQGAGELFF. In DNA, the CDR3 is TGTGCCAGCAGCGTAGCTGGACAGGGGGCCGGGGAGCTGTTTTTT.

The V and J genes are TRBV27 and TRBJ2-5; 14 bases line up with TRBD2. This CDR3 is built from 20 residues. Germline values: CDR1 MNHEY, CDR2 SMNVEV (reference sequence). After removal of 2 bases from V and 4 bases from J, the junction contained 15 bases not matched to a gene. The CDR3 here is CASSLLTGTSGSGVRETQYF. For the CDR3, the DNA is TGTGCCAGCAGTTTACTGACTGGGACTAGCGGGAGTGGGGTTCGAGAGACCCAGTACTTC.